One sample yielded the 32 T cell receptor beta chains listed below, sequenced in a study of T cell responses to AZD1222 COVID-19 vaccine. This table comes from immunoSEQ multiplex PCR, and its TCRdb copy is limited to in-frame clones, with some not included. The table has about 110,000 clones, around 92% seen once; the top ten hold 5.5% to 8.5%. The specimen comprised peripheral blood, sampled on day 0 of AZD1222 vaccination. These receptors originate from an adult in good health.

This chain joins TRBV11-2 and TRBJ2-5; D unclear. Trimming took off 4 bases at V and 2 bases at J, with 14 bases between the two ends. The CDR3 is 15 amino acids. Germline CDR1 SGHAT, CDR2 FQNNGV. The CDR3 DNA reads as TGTGCCAGCAGCTCCGCCCCAGAACAACAAGAGACCCAGTACTTC. Residues: CASSSAPEQQETQYF. Variable domain in full (rest from reference TRBV11-2 and TRBJ2-5): EAGVAQSPRYKIIEKRQSVAFWCNPISGHATLYWYQQILGQGPKLLIQFQNNGVVDDSQLPKDRFSAERLKGVDSTLKIQPAKLEDSAVYLCASSSAPEQQETQYFGPGTRLLVL.

V usage is TRBV6-5 and J usage is TRBJ2-5; 10 nucleotides line up with TRBD1. Germline CDR1 is MNHEY and CDR2 is SVGAGI. The ends lost 5 bases at V and 4 bases at J; junction bases unmatched: 7. The CDR3 length is 15 residues. In nucleotides, the CDR3 is TGTGCCAGCAGTATCCAGACAGGGGGCAGAGAGACCCAGTACTTC. This sequence encodes CASSIQTGGRETQYF.

This chain uses TRBV7-9 with TRBJ2-2; TRBD2 might be the D (5 bases). CDR3 length: 16 amino acids. In germline, CDR1 is SEHNR, CDR2 FQNEAQ (reference sequence). The V gene lost 5 bases and the J gene lost 7 bases, with 20 bases spanning the gap. The CDR3 reads CASSTVGSGIGGELFF. The CDR3 nucleotides are TGTGCCAGCAGCACCGTGGGGTCCGGGATCGGCGGGGAGCTGTTTTTT.

V usage is TRBV28 and J usage is TRBJ2-7; TRBD2 agrees at 9 bases. The V and J ends lost 6 bases and 3 bases, in that order; junction bases with no gene match: 15. CDR1 is MDHEN, CDR2 SYDVKM, per germline. The CDR3 sequence is 17 residues long. This CDR3 is CASSYQSPSGNFYEQYF. The CDR3, as DNA: TGTGCCAGCAGCTACCAATCCCCTAGCGGGAATTTCTACGAGCAGTACTTC. The full variable domain, in which reference TRBV28 and TRBJ2-7 provide the parts outside the CDR3, is DVKVTQSSRYLVKRTGEKVFLECVQDMDHENMFWYRQDPGLGLRLIYFSYDVKMKEKGDIPEGYSVSREKKERFSLILESASTNQTSMYLCASSYQSPSGNFYEQYFGPGTRLTVT.

This sequence joins TRBV5-1 and TRBJ1-2; D gene unclear. V dropped 0 bases and J dropped 8 bases, with 17 bases sitting between them. Germline V gives CDR1 SGHRS, CDR2 YFSETQ. This CDR3 region has 15 residues. The CDR3 sequence: CASSLAPGTEAGYTF. The CDR3 DNA reads TGCGCCAGCAGCTTGGCTCCGGGAACGGAGGCCGGCTACACCTTC.

The chain employs TRBV28 and TRBJ1-6; TRBD1 aligns across 7 bases. Losses at the gene ends were 2 bases for V and 7 bases for J; bases not matched to a gene: 2. The CDR3 consists of 14 residues. Germline V gene data show CDR1 as MDHEN and CDR2 as SYDVKM. The CDR3 DNA is TGTGCCAGCAGTTTAGGGACAGCCAATTCACCCCTCCACTTT. Translated, it gives CASSLGTANSPLHF.

The V gene is TRBV7-2, the J gene TRBJ2-1; no clear D gene. In germline, CDR1 is SGHTA, CDR2 FQGNSA. V was cut by 5 bases and J by 9 bases, with 23 bases left in between. The CDR3 sequence is 16 residues long. CDR3 DNA: TGTGCCAGCAGCCCACATCACCCAATCCTAGTTGGTGAGCAGTTCTTC. Protein sequence: CASSPHHPILVGEQFF.

This chain joins TRBV12-3 or TRBV12-4 and TRBJ1-1; 8 bases fit TRBD1. This CDR3 contains 13 residues. With V trimmed by 6 bases and J by 4 bases, 4 bases remained unmatched. This chain's CDR3 is CASRSGQGTEAFF. The CDR3 nucleotides are TGTGCCAGCAGAAGCGGACAGGGCACTGAAGCTTTCTTT.

The V gene is TRBV28, the J gene TRBJ2-2; no reliable D call. Germline CDR1 and CDR2: MDHEN and SYDVKM. This CDR3 is 14 amino acids long. Trimming stripped 6 bases from V and 0 bases from J, with 8 bases between. This chain's CDR3 is CASSPHANTGELFF. The CDR3 bases are TGTGCCAGCAGCCCGCACGCGAACACCGGGGAGCTGTTTTTT.

The V and J genes are TRBV6-5 and TRBJ2-7, with D maybe TRBD2 (5 bases). The germline V gene encodes CDR1 MNHEY and CDR2 SVGAGI. The CDR3 consists of 15 residues. The V end was cut by 6 bases, the J end by 0 bases, with 15 bases between. For the CDR3, the DNA is TGTGCCAGCAGGAATCCTGGAGGAACCTCCTACGAGCAGTACTTC. This gives the protein CASRNPGGTSYEQYF.

The rearrangement joins TRBV4-3 to TRBJ1-1; unclear D gene. V lost 0 bases and J 2 bases, leaving 13 bases between the germline ends. In germline, CDR1 is LGHNA, CDR2 YSLEER. The CDR3 runs to 16 residues. DNA for the CDR3: TGCGCCAGCAGCCAAGATCCCGCAGGAGTAAACACTGAAGCTTTCTTT. It is translated as CASSQDPAGVNTEAFF.

The chain joins TRBV7-3 to TRBJ2-5, with D perhaps TRBD1 (7 bases). V lost 4 bases and J 5 bases, leaving 14 bases between the germline ends. The CDR3 length is 14 residues. Germline V gene sequence: CDR1 SGHTA, CDR2 FQGTGA. The CDR3 DNA sequence: TGTGCCAGCAGCTCCGAGGGGGCGGGGGAGACCCAGTACTTC. It is translated as CASSSEGAGETQYF.

The chain links TRBV4-1 to TRBJ2-3; D assignment may be TRBD1 or TRBD2 (5 bases each). Germline loops: CDR1 MGHRA, CDR2 YSYEKL. The CDR3 runs to 14 residues. V lost 8 bases and J lost 1, with 13 bases in between. The CDR3 reads CASGPRGGTDTQYF. CDR3 nucleotide sequence: TGCGCCAGCGGCCCGAGGGGCGGCACAGATACGCAGTATTTT.

The rearrangement uses TRBV5-4 and TRBJ2-7, with TRBD2 matching 9 bases. Germline lookup yields CDR1 SGHNT and CDR2 YYREEE (reference sequence). Trimming removed 0 bases from V and 0 bases from J; junction bases left unmatched: 1. The CDR3 is 15 residues long. As DNA, the CDR3 is TGTGCCAGCAGCTTGGCTAGCGGGAACTCCTACGAGCAGTACTTC. Its translation is CASSLASGNSYEQYF.

V and J are TRBV6-6 and TRBJ1-5; D is uncertain. Germline CDR1 MNHNY, CDR2 SVGAGI (reference sequence). Between the trimmed V and J ends, which lost 7 bases and 2 bases, there was a span of 18 bases. CDR3 length equals 16 residues. CDR3 residues: CASTVGRRRGNQPQHF. CDR3 sequence (DNA): TGTGCCAGCACGGTTGGTAGGAGAAGGGGCAATCAGCCCCAGCATTTT.

CDR3 sequence reads: CASSYNGEAFF. The CDR3 coding sequence is TGTGCCAGCAGTTACAACGGGGAAGCTTTCTTT. V gene TRBV6-2 or TRBV6-3 combines with J gene TRBJ1-1; D is unresolved. There are 11 residues in the CDR3. In germline, CDR1 is MNHEY, CDR2 SVGEGT. Trimming removed 2 bases from V and 8 bases from J, with 6 bases in between.

The V gene is TRBV5-4, the J gene TRBJ2-3; 11 bases match TRBD2. This CDR3 comprises 15 residues. The germline CDR1 and CDR2 sequences are SGHNT and YYREEE (reference sequence). V gave up 1 base and J gave up 5 bases; unmatched junction bases: 3. This chain's CDR3 is CASSLSLAGGDTQYF. CDR3 DNA: TGTGCCAGCAGCTTGAGCCTAGCGGGGGGAGATACGCAGTATTTT.

This chain uses TRBV5-1 with TRBJ2-5; TRBD1 matches 8 bases. With 4 bases clipped from V and 4 bases from J, the junction kept 12 bases outside the gene matches. This CDR3 is 16 amino acids long. Germline-derived CDR1 and CDR2 are SGHRS and YFSETQ. DNA of the CDR3: TGCGCCAGCAGCCCCCCTCGACAGGGGCTAGGAGAGACCCAGTACTTC. Its translation is CASSPPRQGLGETQYF.

This rearrangement joins TRBV24-1 to TRBJ2-7; possibly TRBD2 for D (5 bases). The CDR3 runs 16 residues. The V gene lost 1 base and the J gene lost 1 base, with 13 bases spanning the gap. From germline, CDR1 is KGHDR and CDR2 SFDVKD. Written as DNA, the CDR3 is TGTGCCACCAGTGATTTAGTGAGGGCTGGATCCTACGAGCAGTACTTC. Translating gives CATSDLVRAGSYEQYF.

The chain joins TRBV7-2 to TRBJ1-5, with unresolved D. CDR1 is SGHTA, CDR2 FQGNSA, per germline. CDR3 length equals 13 residues. V lost 8 bases and J lost 4, with 12 bases in between. CDR3 bases: TGTGCCAGCTGTCCGGGGATAAATCAGCCCCAGCATTTT. The encoded protein is CASCPGINQPQHF.

The V and J genes are TRBV28 and TRBJ2-3, with D possibly TRBD2 on 5 matching bases. This CDR3 region has 11 residues. The germline CDR1 and CDR2 sequences are MDHEN and SYDVKM. With 8 bases removed from V and 4 bases from J, the gap between germline ends came to 7 bases. Written as DNA, the CDR3 is TGTGCCAGCGGGGAGCCAGATACGCAGTATTTT. Translating gives CASGEPDTQYF. The whole variable domain, remainder taken from reference TRBV28 and TRBJ2-3, is DVKVTQSSRYLVKRTGEKVFLECVQDMDHENMFWYRQDPGLGLRLIYFSYDVKMKEKGDIPEGYSVSREKKERFSLILESASTNQTSMYLCASGEPDTQYFGPGTRLTVL.

V is TRBV6-5 and J is TRBJ2-2; tentatively, D is TRBD2 (5 bases). The CDR3 consists of 15 residues. V was pared by 11 bases and J by 0 bases, with 16 bases between. The germline V gene encodes CDR1 MNHEY and CDR2 SVGAGI. The CDR3 sequence: CASTWRATNTGELFF. The CDR3, as DNA: TGTGCCTCAACTTGGCGGGCAACGAACACCGGGGAGCTGTTTTTT.

The V gene is TRBV19, the J gene TRBJ1-4; a weak D match, TRBD1 (5 bases). The ends were cut back, 3 bases at V and 8 bases at J, with 16 bases in the middle. Looked up from germline, CDR1 is LNHDA and CDR2 is SQIVND (reference sequence). This CDR3 has 15 residues. CDR3 region: CASSMGDAGREKLFF. The DNA of the CDR3 is TGTGCCAGTAGTATGGGGGACGCCGGAAGAGAAAAACTGTTTTTT.

V usage is TRBV6-4 and J usage is TRBJ1-2, with unresolved D. The V end lost 2 bases, the J end lost 7 bases, and 5 bases lay between the germline ends. There are 11 residues in the CDR3. Germline assignment: CDR1 MRHNA and CDR2 SNTAGT. In DNA form, the CDR3 reads TGTGCCAGCAGTGACAGGAGTGGCTACACCTTC. Translation gives CASSDRSGYTF.

CDR3 protein: CARDDSDSGYEQYF. The CDR3 coding sequence is TGTGCCAGGGACGACAGCGACAGTGGGTACGAGCAGTACTTC. This chain connects TRBV19 to TRBJ2-7; TRBD1 is a possible D gene (5 bases). Germline V lookup: CDR1 LNHDA, CDR2 SQIVND (reference sequence). The V end lost 9 bases, the J end lost 4 bases, and 19 bases lay between the germline ends. The CDR3 is 14 residues long.

The chain combines TRBV3-1 (or the pseudogene TRBV3-2) with TRBJ1-5, with no clear D. CDR3 length: 13 residues. Trimming stripped 0 bases from V and 6 bases from J, with 6 bases between. Looked up from germline, CDR1 is LGHDT and CDR2 is YNNKEL (reference sequence). The CDR3 region is CASSQDRGQPQHF. The CDR3 coding sequence is TGTGCCAGCAGCCAAGATCGAGGTCAGCCCCAGCATTTT.

The chain combines TRBV4-3 with TRBJ1-1, with a possible D match to TRBD1 (6 bases). CDR3 length equals 16 residues. V lost 4 bases and J 8 bases, leaving 23 bases between the germline ends. Germline V gives CDR1 LGHNA, CDR2 YSLEER. The CDR3 DNA reads TGCGCCAGCAGCCCGCACCCGAAGGGACACCGAACGGAAGCTTTCTTT. Amino acids: CASSPHPKGHRTEAFF.

The chain has TRBV5-1 and TRBJ2-1, with 7 nucleotides matching TRBD1. V lost 3 bases to trimming and J lost 4 bases; unmatched junction nucleotides: 1. Germline V lookup: CDR1 SGHRS, CDR2 YFSETQ. The CDR3 covers 13 residues. The DNA for the CDR3 is TGCGCCAGCAGCTCACAGGGGTACAATGAGCAGTTCTTC. It specifies CASSSQGYNEQFF.

This rearrangement joins TRBV5-4 to TRBJ1-2, with TRBD1 as a possible D gene (6 bases). Germline CDR1 and CDR2: SGHNT and YYREEE (reference sequence). The CDR3 spans 15 residues. The ends were cut back, 2 bases at V and 4 bases at J, with 15 bases in the middle. The CDR3 protein is CASSFPTVGGYGYTF. In DNA, the CDR3 is TGTGCCAGCAGCTTTCCGACAGTAGGGGGCTATGGCTACACCTTC.

A word on this clone: At the DNA level, this CDR3 is encoded by other sequences in the same sample as well. The rearrangement joins TRBV5-1 to TRBJ2-3, with D unclear. CDR3 size: 15 residues. Germline V lookup: CDR1 SGHRS, CDR2 YFSETQ. With 0 bases removed from V and 4 bases from J, the gap between germline ends came to 12 bases. The CDR3 sequence: CASSLEGRGPDTQYF. The CDR3 DNA sequence: TGCGCCAGCAGCTTGGAAGGTCGTGGCCCAGATACGCAGTATTTT. The full variable domain, rest sourced from reference TRBV5-1 and TRBJ2-3, is KAGVTQTPRYLIKTRGQQVTLSCSPISGHRSVSWYQQTPGQGLQFLFEYFSETQRNKGNFPGRFSGRQFSNSRSEMNVSTLELGDSALYLCASSLEGRGPDTQYFGPGTRLTVL.

The CDR3 nucleotides read TGTGCCAGCAGCGTAGGACTAGCGGGAGGCCCAGATACGCAGTATTTT. Encoded protein: CASSVGLAGGPDTQYF. The chain recombines TRBV9 with TRBJ2-3, with TRBD2 identical over 13 bases. Germline V gene sequence: CDR1 SGDLS, CDR2 YYNGEE. Unmatched junction bases numbered 2, after V lost 0 bases and J lost 4 bases. CDR3 length: 16 residues.

The chain carries TRBV7-9 and TRBJ1-1, with D possibly being TRBD1 (5 bases). Germline lookup yields CDR1 SEHNR and CDR2 FQNEAQ (reference sequence). Trimming pared 5 bases from V and 1 base from J, leaving 8 bases between. This CDR3 has 13 amino acids. The CDR3 spells CASSPGQNTEAFF. In nucleotides, the CDR3 is TGTGCCAGCAGCCCAGGACAGAACACTGAAGCTTTCTTT.